The rows below give T cell receptor beta chains drawn from one sample of a study of identical twins. Via MiXCR, TCRdb re-called the 5' RACE reads, giving one row per CDR3 protein. The sample consists of approximately 210,000 distinct CDR3 sequences, approximately 15% of them appearing once. This sample was shared with a second study, whose subject was T cells expressing NK-cell markers.

The sequencing sample was made of CD8+ T cells sorted from blood. The receptors were gathered from a woman aged 18-35 years in good health. Each CDR3 is given with its conserved first and last residue. Fields, in order: V gene, CDR3 length, D gene, clone size, J gene, CDR3 protein, CDR3 DNA. A D gene is named only where the DNA matches it firmly. Rows give clone size only sometimes, using once, few, many, or a class for an expanded clone.

V: TRBV30
length: 16
D: .
size: few
J: TRBJ2-1
CDR3: CACRRGAGESYNEQFF
DNA: TGTGCCTGTCGGAGGGGGGCAGGGGAGAGCTACAATGAGCAGTTCTTC

V: TRBV11-1
length: 15
D: .
size: few
J: TRBJ2-3
CDR3: CASSLSGLGRDTQYF
DNA: TGTGCCAGCAGCTTATCAGGACTGGGGAGAGATACGCAGTATTTT

V: TRBV7-8
length: 20
D: TRBD2
size: few
J: TRBJ2-3
CDR3: CASSLVILAGGPTSTDTQYF
DNA: TGTGCCAGCAGCTTAGTGATACTAGCGGGGGGCCCCACCAGCACAGATACGCAGTATTTT

V: TRBV29-1
length: 11
D: .
size: few
J: TRBJ1-2
CDR3: CSAMTDYGYTF
DNA: TGCAGCGCTATGACAGATTATGGCTACACCTTC

V: TRBV6-2/TRBV6-3
length: 14
D: TRBD1
size: .
J: TRBJ2-3
CDR3: CASSPGQATDTQYF
DNA: TGTGCCAGCAGCCCCGGACAGGCCACAGATACGCAGTATTTT

V: TRBV27
length: 16
D: .
size: .
J: TRBJ2-2
CDR3: CASSHLGTMNTGELFF
DNA: TGTGCCAGCAGCCACCTTGGGACGATGAACACCGGGGAGCTGTTTTTT

V: TRBV4-3
length: 13
D: .
size: few
J: TRBJ2-5
CDR3: CASSQARVEAQYF
DNA: TGCGCCAGCAGCCAAGCCCGGGTCGAAGCCCAGTACTTC

V: TRBV20-1
length: 11
D: .
size: few
J: TRBJ1-1
CDR3: CSASKHTEAFF
DNA: TGCAGTGCTAGTAAACACACTGAAGCTTTCTTT

V: TRBV7-9
length: 14
D: .
size: few
J: TRBJ2-1
CDR3: CASSPRPREDEQFF
DNA: TGTGCCAGCAGCCCTAGACCCCGTGAGGATGAGCAGTTCTTC

V: TRBV3-1
length: 15
D: .
size: once
J: TRBJ2-3
CDR3: CACCRQGPCTHTQYF
DNA: TGTGCCTGCTGCAGGCAGGGACCTTGCACACATACGCAGTATTTT

V: TRBV12-5
length: 16
D: TRBD1
size: many
J: TRBJ1-2
CDR3: CASGASGGRSAYGYTF
DNA: TGTGCTAGTGGAGCGTCAGGGGGCAGATCCGCCTATGGCTACACCTTC

V: TRBV11-2
length: 15
D: .
size: .
J: TRBJ1-6
CDR3: CASSSTTLRDSPLHF
DNA: TGTGCCAGCAGCTCTACCACCCTGCGGGATTCACCCCTCCACTTT

V: TRBV4-3
length: 15
D: TRBD2
size: few
J: TRBJ2-7
CDR3: CASSQDRAGAYEQYF
DNA: TGCGCCAGCAGCCAAGATCGGGCGGGAGCCTACGAGCAGTACTTC

V: TRBV7-8
length: 16
D: .
size: .
J: TRBJ2-1
CDR3: CASSLIPAGAYNEKFF
DNA: TGTGCCAGCAGCTTAATACCCGCAGGGGCGTACAATGAGAAGTTCTTC

V: TRBV24-1
length: 17
D: .
size: few
J: TRBJ2-7
CDR3: CATSDLRGKGPRLEQYF
DNA: TGTGCCACCAGTGATTTGAGGGGTAAAGGACCTCGCCTCGAGCAGTACTTC

V: TRBV12-3/TRBV12-4
length: 13
D: .
size: few
J: TRBJ2-7
CDR3: CASSLGTLYEQYF
DNA: TGTGCCAGCAGTTTAGGGACACTATACGAGCAGTACTTC

V: TRBV20-1
length: 11
D: .
size: .
J: TRBJ2-1
CDR3: CSARLVGEQFF
DNA: TGCAGTGCTAGATTGGTCGGTGAGCAGTTCTTC

V: TRBV20-1
length: 15
D: TRBD2
size: .
J: TRBJ2-1
CDR3: CSARDLTSGYNEQFF
DNA: TGCAGTGCTAGAGATCTGACTAGCGGGTACAATGAGCAGTTCTTC

V: TRBV6-5
length: 14
D: .
size: .
J: TRBJ2-5
CDR3: CASSYSSGQETQYF
DNA: TGTGCCAGCAGTTACTCTAGCGGCCAAGAGACCCAGTACTTC

V: TRBV24-1
length: 12
D: .
size: .
J: TRBJ2-7
CDR3: CATSDGGIEQYF
DNA: TGTGCCACCAGTGATGGGGGAATCGAGCAGTACTTC

V: TRBV5-1
length: 14
D: TRBD1
size: many
J: TRBJ1-1
CDR3: CASSSTGVNTEAFF
DNA: TGCGCCAGCAGCTCGACAGGGGTGAACACTGAAGCTTTCTTT

V: TRBV14
length: 17
D: TRBD2
size: few
J: TRBJ2-1
CDR3: CASSLKISGTPYNEQFF
DNA: TGTGCCAGCAGCCTAAAAATTAGCGGGACCCCCTACAATGAGCAGTTCTTC

V: TRBV29-1
length: 12
D: .
size: .
J: TRBJ2-3
CDR3: CSVTGTPDTQYF
DNA: TGCAGCGTGACCGGGACACCAGATACGCAGTATTTT

V: TRBV19
length: 14
D: TRBD2
size: .
J: TRBJ2-1
CDR3: CASSVTSLYNEQFF
DNA: TGTGCCAGTAGTGTGACTAGCCTATACAATGAGCAGTTCTTC

V: TRBV12-5
length: 13
D: .
size: .
J: TRBJ1-5
CDR3: CASGLTLNQPQHF
DNA: TGTGCTAGTGGTTTGACACTTAATCAGCCCCAGCATTTT

V: TRBV5-1
length: 14
D: .
size: .
J: TRBJ2-7
CDR3: CASSLRTAIYEQYF
DNA: TGCGCCAGCAGCTTAAGGACAGCTATCTACGAGCAGTACTTC

V: TRBV25-1
length: 16
D: .
size: few
J: TRBJ2-5
CDR3: CASSEVAVPEGETQYF
DNA: TGTGCCAGCAGTGAGGTGGCGGTCCCGGAAGGAGAGACCCAGTACTTC

V: TRBV5-6
length: 15
D: .
size: few
J: TRBJ2-1
CDR3: CASSSGPFSYNEQFF
DNA: TGTGCCAGCAGCTCAGGACCCTTCTCCTACAATGAGCAGTTCTTC